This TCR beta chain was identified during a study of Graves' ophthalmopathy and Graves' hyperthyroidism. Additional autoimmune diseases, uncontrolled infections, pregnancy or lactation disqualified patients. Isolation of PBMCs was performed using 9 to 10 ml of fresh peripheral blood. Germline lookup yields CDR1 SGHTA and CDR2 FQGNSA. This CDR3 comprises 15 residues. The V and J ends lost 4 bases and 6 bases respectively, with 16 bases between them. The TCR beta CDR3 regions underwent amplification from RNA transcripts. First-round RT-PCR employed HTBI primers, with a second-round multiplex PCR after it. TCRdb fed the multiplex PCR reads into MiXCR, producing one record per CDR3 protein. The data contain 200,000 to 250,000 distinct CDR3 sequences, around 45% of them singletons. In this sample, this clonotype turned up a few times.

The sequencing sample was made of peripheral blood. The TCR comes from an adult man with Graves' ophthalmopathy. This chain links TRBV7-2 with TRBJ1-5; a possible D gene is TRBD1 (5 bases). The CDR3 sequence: CASSWYGARGQPQHF. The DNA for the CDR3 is TGTGCCAGCAGCTGGTACGGGGCGCGGGGTCAGCCCCAGCATTTT.